This entry describes one T cell receptor (beta chain). This receptor's antigen is unknown. Base quality data are lacking; no much larger clone is found one base away. Including cysteine and phenylalanine, the CDR3 has 16 amino acids. Just CDR3 DNA is preserved here, 48 bases in frame from base 1. CDR1 and CDR2 (SGHTA, FQGNSA) derive from the germline V gene. The V and J ends are trimmed by 5 bases and 0 bases, leaving 14 bases between them. Receptor libraries were prepared by the immunoSEQ multiplex PCR assay. Rearranged TCR beta chain sequences were amplified with the hsTCRB Kit following the manufacturer's protocol. Sequencing of TCRB libraries was carried out on an Illumina MiSeq. The study's processing was this. The kit vendor's proprietary platform handled demultiplexing, trimming and gene mapping. TCRdb retrieved this table from immuneACCESS and kept in-frame rearrangements only. Not all clones are present; in checked studies, unresolved V genes account for under half, and no reason is known for the remainder. V and J calls and clone size follow that table, whereas D and trimming were derived from the DNA. Here the sample has 68,000 or so clones; roughly 83% occur a single time. The top ten clones comprise about an eighth of the sample.

The data are from a study of a mutant IDH1 vaccine in newly diagnosed glioma (dated by TCRdb to 2020 to 2022). For context, the study as a whole: Vaccination started 4-6 weeks after radiotherapy alone, or was given together with temozolomide cycles in the groups whose treatment included chemotherapy. Of the 25 to 35 patients who were treated, around 62% were male and approximately 38% were female, and the mean age was around 40 years. Before enrollment, most patients had been given radiochemotherapy with temozolomide as standard therapy, while the rest had received either radiotherapy alone or temozolomide alone. Visit V12 was the week-35 safety follow-up and visit V13 was the week-47 end of study. Peripheral blood was collected at six visits: V03 (baseline), V05, V07, V10, V12 and V13. For exploratory analyses, longitudinal TCRB deep sequencing was carried out in about two dozen treated patients wherever samples were available.

Study-wide conclusions, independent of this receptor: Changes in the top peripheral T cell clonotypes picked up by TCRB sequencing did not appear to be linked to pseudoprogression. Vaccine-induced immune responses across multiple MHC alleles were detected in 93.3% of patients. PBMC samples for TCRB deep sequencing were selected based on availability. According to the authors, sample limitations meant that analyses of patient blood samples could not be reproduced.

The sample's time point label is to be understood as: week 35, safety follow-up. Every vaccine dose consisted of 300 ug of a 20-mer mutant IDH1 peptide in Montanide, administered subcutaneously together with topical imiquimod. Eight vaccinations were administered to patients in weeks 1, 3, 5, 7, 11, 15, 19 and 23, corresponding to visits V03 through V10. Donors had newly diagnosed WHO grade 3 or 4 IDH1-mutant astrocytomas with loss of nuclear ATRX. The samples were drawn from NOA16, a multicentre, single-arm, open-label phase I trial in Germany that tested a mutant IDH1 peptide vaccine in humans for the first time. Genomic DNA for TCRB sequencing was extracted from EDTA blood using the DNeasy Blood and Tissue Kit.

The rearranged chain carries TRBV7-2 and TRBJ2-1; a tentative D call is TRBD2 (5 bases match). The sample consisted of PBMCs, taken from a glioma patient whose treatment included an IDH1 peptide vaccine. The clonotype comes from a man younger than 30 with glioma. In nucleotide form, the sequence is TGTGCCAGCAGCCCCACCGCGGCGGGCTCCTACAATGAGCAGTTCTTC. This yields the protein CASSPTAAGSYNEQFF.